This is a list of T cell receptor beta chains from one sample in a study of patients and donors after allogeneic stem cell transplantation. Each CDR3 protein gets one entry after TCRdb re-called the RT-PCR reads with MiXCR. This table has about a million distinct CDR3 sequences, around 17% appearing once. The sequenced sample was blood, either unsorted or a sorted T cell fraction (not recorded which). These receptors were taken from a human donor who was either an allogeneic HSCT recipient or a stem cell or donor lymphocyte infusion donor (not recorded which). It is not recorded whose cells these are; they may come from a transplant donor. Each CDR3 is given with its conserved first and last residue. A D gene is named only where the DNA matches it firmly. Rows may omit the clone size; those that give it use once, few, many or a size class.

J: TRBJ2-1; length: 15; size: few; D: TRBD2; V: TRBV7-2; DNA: TGTGCCAGCAGCTTAGACGGACTAGCGGGGGGTGAGCAGTTCTTC; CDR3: CASSLDGLAGGEQFF
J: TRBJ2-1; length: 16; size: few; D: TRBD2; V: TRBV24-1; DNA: TGTGCCACCAGTGGGAGCGGGAAAAGGTCCTACAATGAGCAGTTCTTC; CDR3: CATSGSGKRSYNEQFF
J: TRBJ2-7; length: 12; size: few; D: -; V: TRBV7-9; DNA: TGTGCCAGCAGGAAGGACAATTACGAGCAGTACTTC; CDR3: CASRKDNYEQYF
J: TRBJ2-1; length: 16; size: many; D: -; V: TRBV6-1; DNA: TGTGCCAGCAGTCCGTGGGTGAGGGGACTCAACCATGAGCAGTTCTTC; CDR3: CASSPWVRGLNHEQFF
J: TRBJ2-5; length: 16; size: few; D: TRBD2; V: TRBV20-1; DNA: TGCAGTGCCACGGGACTAGCGGGAGACCATGGGGAGACCCAGTACTTC; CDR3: CSATGLAGDHGETQYF
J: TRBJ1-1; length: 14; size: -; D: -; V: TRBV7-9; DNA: TGTGCCAGCAGCTCCCGGGACAAACTGTTTGAAGCTTTCTTT; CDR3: CASSSRDKLFEAFF
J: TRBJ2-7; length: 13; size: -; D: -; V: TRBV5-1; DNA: TGCGCCAGCGGGCGAGACAGGTTCTACGAGCAGTACTTC; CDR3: CASGRDRFYEQYF
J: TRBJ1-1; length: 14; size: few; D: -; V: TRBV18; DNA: TGTGCCAGCTCCCGAGGTGGGACGAGCACTGAAGCTTTCTTT; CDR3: CASSRGGTSTEAFF
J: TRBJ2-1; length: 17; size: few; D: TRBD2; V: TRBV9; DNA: TGTGCCAGCAGCGTACAAGCGGGGGGCCGGTCCTACAATGAGCAGTTCTTC; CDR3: CASSVQAGGRSYNEQFF
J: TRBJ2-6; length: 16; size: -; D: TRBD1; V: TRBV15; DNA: TGTGCCACCAGCAGGACAGGGGGCTCTGGGGCCAACGTCCTGACTTTC; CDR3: CATSRTGGSGANVLTF
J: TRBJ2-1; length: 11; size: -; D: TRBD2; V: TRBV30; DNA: TGTGCGTGGGCGGGAGCGACTGAGCAGTTCTTC; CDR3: CAWAGATEQFF
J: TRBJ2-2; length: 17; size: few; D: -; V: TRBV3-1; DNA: TGTGCCAGCAGCCAAGATCGAGGACGGGACCACACCGGGGAGCTGTTTTTT; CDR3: CASSQDRGRDHTGELFF
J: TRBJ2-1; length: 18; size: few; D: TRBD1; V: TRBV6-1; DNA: TGTGCCAGCAGCGCCTCAAGAACAACAGGGGGCTCCTACAATGAGCAGTTCTTC; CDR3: CASSASRTTGGSYNEQFF
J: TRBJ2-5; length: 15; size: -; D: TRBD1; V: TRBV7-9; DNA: TGTGCCAGCAGCTTACCAGAGGACAGGCAAGAGACCCAGTACTTC; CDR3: CASSLPEDRQETQYF
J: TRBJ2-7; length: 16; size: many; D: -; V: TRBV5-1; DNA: TGCGCCAGCAGCTTGCGTACCGGAGGGGCATCGGGCGAGCAGTACTTC; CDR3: CASSLRTGGASGEQYF
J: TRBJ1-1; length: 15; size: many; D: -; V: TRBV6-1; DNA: TGTGCCAGCAGTCTAATCGGGGCCGCCGACGCTGAAGCTTTCTTT; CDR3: CASSLIGAADAEAFF
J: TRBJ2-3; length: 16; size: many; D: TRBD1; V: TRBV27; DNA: TGTGCCAGCAGTTTACCCCCCGGGACAGGGGAAGATACGCAGTATTTT; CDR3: CASSLPPGTGEDTQYF
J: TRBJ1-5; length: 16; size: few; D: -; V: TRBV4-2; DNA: TGTGCCAGCAGCCCGGCCCCGGGACGGGACAATCAGCCCCAGCATTTT; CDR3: CASSPAPGRDNQPQHF
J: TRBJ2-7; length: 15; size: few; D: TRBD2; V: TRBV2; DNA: TGTGCCAGCAGTTATGGACTAGCGGGAGTGGGAGAGCAGTACTTC; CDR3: CASSYGLAGVGEQYF
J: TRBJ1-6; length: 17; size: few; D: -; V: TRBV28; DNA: TGTGCCAGCAGCCGTAACACAGGGAGAACAACGAGTTCACCCCTCCACTTT; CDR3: CASSRNTGRTTSSPLHF
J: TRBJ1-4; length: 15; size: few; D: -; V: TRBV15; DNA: TGTGCCACCAGCAGAGATGGCGCGGGGGGCGAAAAACTGTTTTTT; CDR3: CATSRDGAGGEKLFF
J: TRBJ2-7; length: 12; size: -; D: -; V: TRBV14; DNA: TGTGCCAGCAGCCCCACCAGCGCCGAGCAGTACTTC; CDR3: CASSPTSAEQYF
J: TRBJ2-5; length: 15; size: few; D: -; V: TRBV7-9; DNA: TGTGCCAGCAGCGGCGGGCGGCAGTTCCAAGAGACCCAGTACTTC; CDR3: CASSGGRQFQETQYF
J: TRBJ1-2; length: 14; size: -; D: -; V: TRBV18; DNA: TGTGCCAGCTCACCAGGGGGCTGGAACTATGGCTACACCTTC; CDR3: CASSPGGWNYGYTF
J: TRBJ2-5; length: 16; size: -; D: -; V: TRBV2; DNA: TGTGCCAGCAGGAATCGGCCCGTCTTAACCCAAGAGACCCAGTACTTC; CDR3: CASRNRPVLTQETQYF
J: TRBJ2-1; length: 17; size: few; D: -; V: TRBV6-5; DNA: TGTGCCAGCAGTTACTCGGGCAGGGCGAGCTCCTACAATGAGCAGTTCTTC; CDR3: CASSYSGRASSYNEQFF
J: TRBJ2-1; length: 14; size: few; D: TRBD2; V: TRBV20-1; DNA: TGCAGTGCTCCCAGACTAGCCGGGAACAATGAGCAGTTCTTC; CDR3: CSAPRLAGNNEQFF
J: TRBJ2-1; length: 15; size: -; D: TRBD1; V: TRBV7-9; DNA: TGTGCCAGGAGCCAATCCGGGACAGGGGTACGTGAGCAGTTCTTC; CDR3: CARSQSGTGVREQFF
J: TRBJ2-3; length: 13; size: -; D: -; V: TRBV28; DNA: TGTGCCAGCAGCAACCCCAGCACAGATACGCAGTATTTT; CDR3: CASSNPSTDTQYF
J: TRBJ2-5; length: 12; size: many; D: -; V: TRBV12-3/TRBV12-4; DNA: TGTGCCAGCAGTTCTTGGCAGAAGACCCAGTACTTC; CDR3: CASSSWQKTQYF
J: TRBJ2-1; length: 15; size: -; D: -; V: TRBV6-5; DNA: TGTGCCAGCAGTTTCGGGACACCCCCGGGGAATGAGCAGTTCTTC; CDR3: CASSFGTPPGNEQFF
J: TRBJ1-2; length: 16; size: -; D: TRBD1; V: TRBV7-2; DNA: TGTGCCAGCAGCTTAAGGGCCGGACAGGGGATAGATGGCTACACCTTC; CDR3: CASSLRAGQGIDGYTF
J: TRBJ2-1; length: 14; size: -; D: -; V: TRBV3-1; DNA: TGTGCCAGCAGCCCGCAACCTGGGGCGAATGAGCAGTTCTTC; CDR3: CASSPQPGANEQFF
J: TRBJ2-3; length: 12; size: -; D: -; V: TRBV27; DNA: TGTGCCAGCAGGCGGCTCTCAGATACGCAGTATTTT; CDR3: CASRRLSDTQYF
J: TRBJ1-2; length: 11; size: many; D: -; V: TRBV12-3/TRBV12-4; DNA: TGTGCCAGCAGGCCCCGGGATGGCTACACCTTC; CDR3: CASRPRDGYTF
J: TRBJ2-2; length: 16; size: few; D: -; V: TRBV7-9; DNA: TGTGCCAGCAGCTCCTCCGGGACCCTGAACACCGGGGAGCTGTTTTTT; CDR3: CASSSSGTLNTGELFF
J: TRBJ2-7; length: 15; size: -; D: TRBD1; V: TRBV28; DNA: TGTGCCAGCAGTACTCCGGGACAGGGGTTCTACGAGCAGTACTTC; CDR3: CASSTPGQGFYEQYF
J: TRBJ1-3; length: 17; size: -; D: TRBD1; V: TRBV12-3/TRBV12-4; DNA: TGTGCCAGCAGTTCGCGACAGGGGCCCCGCTCTGGAAACACCATATATTTT; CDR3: CASSSRQGPRSGNTIYF
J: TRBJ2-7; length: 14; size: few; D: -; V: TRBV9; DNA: TGTGCCAGCAGCTTAGGGGGACTCCCCTACGAGCAGTACTTC; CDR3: CASSLGGLPYEQYF
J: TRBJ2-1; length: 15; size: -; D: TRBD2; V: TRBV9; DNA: TGTGCCAGCAGCGTAGCCCTAGCGGGGGGGCATGAGCAGTTCTTC; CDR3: CASSVALAGGHEQFF
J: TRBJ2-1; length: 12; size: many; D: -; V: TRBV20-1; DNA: TGCAGTGCTAGCCTAGCCCGCAATGAGCAGTTCTTC; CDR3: CSASLARNEQFF
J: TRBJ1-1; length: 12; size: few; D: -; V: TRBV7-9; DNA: TGTGCCAGCCTCCTCACGGGAAGTTTGGCTTTCTTT; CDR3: CASLLTGSLAFF
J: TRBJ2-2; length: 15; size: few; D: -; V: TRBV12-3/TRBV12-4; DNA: TGTGCCAGCAGTCCCACTAGGCCGAACACCGGGGAGCTGTTTTTT; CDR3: CASSPTRPNTGELFF
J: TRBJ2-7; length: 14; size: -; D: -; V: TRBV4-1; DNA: TGCGCCAGCAGCCAAGTGGGGTCTCTACACGAGCAGTACTTC; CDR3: CASSQVGSLHEQYF
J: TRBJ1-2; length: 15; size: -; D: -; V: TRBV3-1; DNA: TGTGCCAGCAGCCCAGACTATACCGACCGAGGCGGCTACACCTTC; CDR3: CASSPDYTDRGGYTF
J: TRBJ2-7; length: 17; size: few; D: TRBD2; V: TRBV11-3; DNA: TGTGCCAGCAGCTTTTCCCCTAGACTAGCGGGGGCCTACGAGCAGTACTTC; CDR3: CASSFSPRLAGAYEQYF
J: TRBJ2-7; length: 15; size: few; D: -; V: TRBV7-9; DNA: TGTGCCAGCAGCTCCCATTTACGGGCCCCTTTCGAGCAGTACTTC; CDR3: CASSSHLRAPFEQYF
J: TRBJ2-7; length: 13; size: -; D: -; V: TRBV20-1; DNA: TGCAGTGCTAGAGACCCAGCGGTCTACGAGCAGTACTTC; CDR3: CSARDPAVYEQYF
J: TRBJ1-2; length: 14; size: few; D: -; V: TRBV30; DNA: TGTGCCTGGGCCGGGACCGCGGCTTGGAGTGGCTACACCTTC; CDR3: CAWAGTAAWSGYTF
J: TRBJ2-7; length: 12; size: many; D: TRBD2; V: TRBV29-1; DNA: TGCAGCGTTTTGACTAGCAAGGGCGAGCAGTACTTC; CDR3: CSVLTSKGEQYF
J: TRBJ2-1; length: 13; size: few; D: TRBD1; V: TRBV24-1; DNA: TGTGCCACCAGTGATTCCGGGACAGGGTTAAAGTTCTTC; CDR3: CATSDSGTGLKFF
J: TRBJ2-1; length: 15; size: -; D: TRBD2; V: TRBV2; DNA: TGTGCCAGCAGTGAAAACGGGGGGTCCTACAATGAGCAGTTCTTC; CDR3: CASSENGGSYNEQFF